The 26 T cell receptor beta chains below come from one sample, sequenced in a study of T-cell reconstitution after alpha-beta-depleted transplantation in children (dated by TCRdb to 2016 to 2017). Receptor libraries were prepared by PCR. Sequencer: Illumina HiSeq 2500. TCR library preparation used molecular barcoding, with unique molecular identifiers applied to normalize quantification of the TCRbeta repertoire. The public sequencing data were trimmed at Q25 with fastp and processed into clonotypes with MiXCR by TCRdb, which kept only in-frame beta chains. Rows with one shared CDR3 protein collapse into an entry with the most common genes and DNA. This sample comprises under 300,000 distinct CDR3 sequences, 9.7% of them detected only once. Of the sample, about 5% is held by the ten largest clones. The source material was PBMCs from the stem cell graft donor, sampled from the stem cell graft. The origin of the receptors is a human donor who donated a stem cell graft to a child with SCID.

This clonotype has at least ten counts. The chain uses TRBV5-5 and TRBJ1-1, with TRBD1 as a possible D gene (5 bases). Trimming cost V 1 base and J 0 bases, with 19 bases left between them. Germline CDR1 is SGHKS and CDR2 is YYEKEE (reference sequence). The CDR3 loop spans 18 amino acids. The CDR3 DNA reads as TGTGCCAGCAGCTTGAGAATTCCGGGGCTTCAAATGAACACTGAAGCTTTCTTT. Its translation: CASSLRIPGLQMNTEAFF.

This clonotype was seen at least ten times. The chain combines TRBV5-1 with TRBJ2-2; no definite D call. This CDR3 has 17 amino acids. V was trimmed by 0 bases and J by 0 bases, leaving 12 bases between them. Germline lookup yields CDR1 SGHRS and CDR2 YFSETQ. In DNA form, the CDR3 reads TGCGCCAGCAGCTTGGCCCGGGCTAGTGCGAACACCGGGGAGCTGTTTTTT. Translated: CASSLARASANTGELFF.

This chain's CDR3 is CASHNIPNYGYTF. CDR3 bases: TGTGCCAGCCACAACATACCTAACTATGGCTACACCTTC. The gene calls are TRBV12-3 or TRBV12-4 and TRBJ1-2; D gene ambiguous. This CDR3 spans 13 amino acids. The V and J ends lost 8 bases and 0 bases respectively, with 10 bases between them.

In its sample, this clonotype was seen many times. The V gene is TRBV5-1, the J gene TRBJ1-4; the D gene is possibly TRBD1 (5 bases). There are 15 residues in the CDR3. Between the trimmed V and J ends, which lost 0 bases and 1 base, there was a span of 7 bases. Germline V CDR1 and CDR2: SGHRS, YFSETQ. The CDR3 DNA follows: TGCGCCAGCAGCTTGGGGCAGGGAACTAATGAAAAACTGTTTTTT. Translation gives CASSLGQGTNEKLFF.

In its sample, this clonotype was seen many times. This chain joins TRBV20-1 and TRBJ1-5; a weak D match, TRBD1 (5 bases). Germline V gives CDR1 DFQATT, CDR2 SNEGSKA (reference sequence). The CDR3 covers 14 residues. V was clipped by 5 bases and J by 7 bases, with 18 bases between them. The CDR3 region has the DNA TGCAGTGCTGGGCGGGGGTTTGTAAGCCAGCCCCAGCATTTT. Translated: CSAGRGFVSQPQHF.

This clonotype was detected ten times or more. The V call is TRBV24-1, the J call TRBJ1-4, with TRBD1 identical over 9 bases. CDR3 length: 16 amino acids. Germline V gives CDR1 KGHDR, CDR2 SFDVKD. V was clipped by 5 bases and J by 3 bases; unmatched bases: 6. CDR3 nucleotides: TGTGCCACCAGTGCAGGGACAGGGCTTCCTAATGAAAAACTGTTTTTT. This gives the protein CATSAGTGLPNEKLFF.

In this sample, this clonotype turned up many times. This chain connects TRBV4-1 to TRBJ2-3; D gene unclear. Germline-derived CDR1 and CDR2 are MGHRA and YSYEKL. With 1 base removed from V and 2 bases from J, the gap between germline ends came to 7 bases. The CDR3 covers 14 residues. The CDR3 loop reads CASSQVWVTDTQYF. The CDR3 nucleotides read TGCGCCAGCAGCCAAGTGTGGGTCACAGATACGCAGTATTTT.

This clonotype has ten or more counts. The chain employs TRBV20-1 and TRBJ2-5, with 9 bases fitting TRBD2. J lost 13 bases, V lost 6 bases, and 12 bases had no gene match. Germline V gives CDR1 DFQATT, CDR2 SNEGSKA (reference sequence). CDR3 size: 12 residues. The CDR3 nucleotides read TGCAGTGCCGAGCGGGGGGCTAAACCCCGGTACTTC. Translating it yields CSAERGAKPRYF.

This clonotype has at least ten counts. The J gene is TRBJ1-1, the V gene TRBV5-6; D may be TRBD1 (6 bases). V was clipped by 2 bases and J by 5 bases, with 10 bases between them. The CDR3 spans 13 residues. Germline CDR1 reads SGHDT; CDR2 reads YYEEEE. CDR3 loop: CASSFGGWTEAFF. Here the CDR3 DNA reads TGTGCCAGCAGCTTCGGGGGCTGGACTGAAGCTTTCTTT.

Details on this clonotype: Possible read error: a much larger clone is one base away. The rearrangement links TRBV4-1 to TRBJ2-1, with D possibly being TRBD1 or TRBD2 (6 bases each). This CDR3 has 15 residues. V was shortened by 4 bases and J by 6 bases, with 16 bases between the two germline ends. CDR1 is MGHRA, CDR2 YSYEKL, per germline. CDR3 sequence: CASSPQGRNRNEQFF. The CDR3 bases are TGCGCCAGCAGCCCCCAGGGGAGGAACCGCAATGAGCAGTTCTTC.

This clonotype was detected only a few times. The chain's CDR3 is CASSLEFGPSSEAFF. CDR3 nucleotide sequence: TGCGCCAGCAGCTTGGAGTTTGGGCCATCATCAGAAGCTTTCTTT. This chain joins TRBV5-1 and TRBJ1-1, with D unresolved. Germline CDR1 reads SGHRS; CDR2 reads YFSETQ. V was trimmed by 0 bases and J by 8 bases, leaving 17 bases between them. This CDR3 comprises 15 residues.

This clonotype has ten or more counts. The chain couples TRBV12-3 or TRBV12-4 to TRBJ1-1; D might be TRBD1 (5 bases). V was cut by 7 bases and J by 5 bases, with 14 bases left in between. The CDR3 runs to 13 residues. The CDR3 loop is CASTIRGRTEAFF. DNA of the CDR3: TGTGCCAGCACCATCCGGGGGAGGACTGAAGCTTTCTTT.

Ten or more counts support this clonotype. The chain employs TRBV7-9 and TRBJ2-7; D uncertain. There are 11 residues in the CDR3. Germline V CDR1 and CDR2: SEHNR, FQNEAQ (reference sequence). Trimming removed 1 base from V and 4 bases from J, with 2 bases in between. The CDR3 coding sequence is TGTGCCAGCAGCTTAGAGTACGAGCAGTACTTC. Protein product: CASSLEYEQYF.

This clonotype was recorded many times. The chain recombines TRBV5-1 with TRBJ1-1; TRBD1 is a possible D gene (6 bases). The CDR3 is 15 amino acids. Germline CDR1 is SGHRS and CDR2 is YFSETQ. V was cut by 1 base and J by 4 bases, with 14 bases left in between. The chain's CDR3 is CASSLTGTSGTEAFF. DNA for the CDR3: TGCGCCAGCAGCTTGACAGGGACATCGGGCACTGAAGCTTTCTTT.

The V and J genes are TRBV20-1 and TRBJ2-5; a weak D match, TRBD1 (6 bases). Germline CDR1 DFQATT, CDR2 SNEGSKA (reference sequence). The CDR3 is made up of 12 amino acids. The V end was cut by 6 bases, the J end by 2 bases, with 10 bases between. The CDR3: CSALGAQETQYF. CDR3 DNA sequence: TGCAGTGCCCTGGGGGCGCAAGAGACCCAGTACTTC.

This clonotype was detected ten times or more. This chain links TRBV5-1 with TRBJ2-7; D unresolved. The length of the CDR3 is 14 residues. V was trimmed by 1 base and J by 2 bases, leaving 10 bases between them. Germline V gives CDR1 SGHRS, CDR2 YFSETQ. The CDR3 here is CASSLIGFAYEQYF. The CDR3 DNA follows: TGCGCCAGCAGCTTGATAGGATTCGCCTACGAGCAGTACTTC.

This clonotype came up many times. CDR3 residues: CSARRERGLRYGELFF. The CDR3 region has the DNA TGCAGTGCTAGACGAGAGCGGGGCCTACGCTACGGGGAGCTGTTTTTT. This rearrangement joins TRBV20-1 to TRBJ2-2, with TRBD2 matching over 7 bases. The V gene end was trimmed by 2 bases and the J gene end by 7 bases; junction bases not matched to a gene: 13. Germline V gene sequence: CDR1 DFQATT, CDR2 SNEGSKA (reference sequence). The CDR3 is made up of 16 amino acids.

This clonotype has at least ten counts. The rearrangement links TRBV5-1 to TRBJ2-5; perhaps TRBD1 as D (6 bases). This CDR3 comprises 14 residues. CDR1 and CDR2 from the germline V gene are SGHRS and YFSETQ. Trimming took 2 bases from V and 5 from J, leaving 13 bases between them. The CDR3 loop is CASSLQGPSETQYF. The DNA of the CDR3 is TGCGCCAGCAGCTTACAGGGACCGTCGGAGACCCAGTACTTC. Full variable domain (outside the CDR3, taken from reference TRBV5-1 and TRBJ2-5): KAGVTQTPRYLIKTRGQQVTLSCSPISGHRSVSWYQQTPGQGLQFLFEYFSETQRNKGNFPGRFSGRQFSNSRSEMNVSTLELGDSALYLCASSLQGPSETQYFGPGTRLLVL.

This clonotype was detected many times. The chain employs TRBV6-4 and TRBJ1-5, with D unresolved. The germline V gene has CDR1 MRHNA and CDR2 SNTAGT. The V end lost 0 bases, the J end lost 3 bases, and 3 bases lay between the germline ends. The CDR3 has 13 amino acids. CDR3 loop: CASSDSPNQPQHF. In nucleotides, the CDR3 is TGTGCCAGCAGTGACTCGCCCAATCAGCCCCAGCATTTT.

This clonotype was counted at least ten times. V is TRBV5-5 and J is TRBJ2-6; no definite D call. The V gene's germline CDR1 is SGHKS and CDR2 YYEKEE (reference sequence). Trimming removed 1 base at V and 0 bases at J, with 5 bases between. The CDR3 is 15 amino acids. CDR3 sequence (DNA): TGTGCCAGCAGCTTGACGGCCTCTGGGGCCAACGTCCTGACTTTC. As protein: CASSLTASGANVLTF.

At least ten counts were recorded for this clonotype. The CDR3 nucleotides are TGCAGCGTTGAACGAGGGGTCCAAGAGACCCAGTACTTC. It translates to CSVERGVQETQYF. The chain joins TRBV29-1 to TRBJ2-5, with D perhaps matching TRBD1 or TRBD2 (5 bases each). The V and J ends lost 2 bases and 1 base respectively, with 8 bases between them. This CDR3 has 13 residues. Germline V gene sequence: CDR1 SQVTM, CDR2 ANQGSEA. The whole variable domain, remainder taken from reference TRBV29-1 and TRBJ2-5, is SAVISQKPSRDICQRGTSLTIQCQVDSQVTMMFWYRQQPGQSLTLIATANQGSEATYESGFVIDKFPISRPNLTFSTLTVSNMSPEDSSIYLCSVERGVQETQYFGPGTRLLVL.

The sample holds many counts of this clonotype. The chain combines TRBV7-2 with TRBJ2-1; TRBD1 is a possible D gene (5 bases). The V gene's germline CDR1 is SGHTA and CDR2 FQGNSA. The V gene lost 3 bases and the J gene lost 6 bases, with 24 bases spanning the gap. The CDR3 spans 18 residues. The CDR3 here is CASSFTSTVKAWSNEQFF. CDR3 nucleotide sequence: TGTGCCAGCAGCTTCACGTCGACAGTGAAGGCATGGTCCAATGAGCAGTTCTTC.

This clonotype occurred a few times. The CDR3 DNA reads TGCGCCAGCAGCCTTCGGGGGAGCGCTCCTAATGAAAAACTGTTTTTT. It codes for CASSLRGSAPNEKLFF. The chain couples TRBV5-1 to TRBJ1-4, with D perhaps TRBD1 (5 bases). CDR1 SGHRS and CDR2 YFSETQ come from the germline V gene. The CDR3 covers 16 residues. Trimming removed 4 bases from V and 3 bases from J, with 16 bases in between.

The chain carries TRBV7-2 and TRBJ1-3; a weak D match, TRBD1 (5 bases). The CDR3 loop spans 12 amino acids. V was pared by 3 bases and J by 8 bases, with 8 bases between. Germline V lookup: CDR1 SGHTA, CDR2 FQGNSA. CDR3 DNA: TGTGCCAGCAGCTTCGGGGGAGACACCATATATTTT. This translates into CASSFGGDTIYF.

The sample holds many counts of this clonotype. The V gene is TRBV5-1, the J gene TRBJ1-3; 9 positions match TRBD1. This CDR3 contains 16 residues. CDR1 and CDR2 from the germline V gene are SGHRS and YFSETQ. Losses at the gene ends were 0 bases for V and 4 bases for J; bases not matched to a gene: 5. The CDR3 loop reads CASSLGGTGSGNTIYF. The DNA for the CDR3 is TGCGCCAGCAGCTTGGGGGGGACAGGGAGCGGAAACACCATATATTTT. Using reference TRBV5-1 and TRBJ1-3 for the parts outside the CDR3, the full variable domain is KAGVTQTPRYLIKTRGQQVTLSCSPISGHRSVSWYQQTPGQGLQFLFEYFSETQRNKGNFPGRFSGRQFSNSRSEMNVSTLELGDSALYLCASSLGGTGSGNTIYFGEGSWLTVV.

There are many counts of this clonotype. The chain has TRBV9 and TRBJ2-1, with D uncertain. This CDR3 spans 16 amino acids. The V gene's germline CDR1 is SGDLS and CDR2 YYNGEE. Trimming left V 0 bases short and J 0 bases short, with 10 bases between. The CDR3 is CASSVEGLSSYNEQFF. The CDR3, as DNA: TGTGCCAGCAGCGTAGAAGGGCTGAGCTCCTACAATGAGCAGTTCTTC.